One and the same sample provided the 18 T cell receptor beta chains below, sequenced in a study of neurological immune-mediated disorders. TCRdb called the 5' RACE reads again in MiXCR, with one record for every CDR3 protein. Among tens of thousands of distinct CDR3 sequences, about 10% were seen once, and the ten largest hold roughly 10%. Stated time point: longitudinal time-point 1 (baseline). The sample consisted of PBMCs. The receptors shown here come from a man aged 30-40 years in good health.

This clonotype was seen a handful of times. The V gene is TRBV7-2, the J gene TRBJ2-7; TRBD2 agrees at 9 bases. CDR3 length: 15 residues. The J segment lost 1 base and the V segment lost 5 bases, leaving 6 bases of the junction unmatched. CDR1 is SGHTA and CDR2 is FQGNSA in the germline V gene. The CDR3 bases are TGTGCCAGCAGCGCCAGCAGCGGGAGGTCCTACGAGCAGTACTTC. Amino acid sequence: CASSASSGRSYEQYF.

This clonotype was observed at least ten times. This chain links TRBV5-5 with TRBJ2-5; either TRBD1 or TRBD2 may fit D (5 bases each). V lost 2 bases and J lost 1, with 12 bases in between. The CDR3 sequence is 15 residues long. The germline V gene encodes CDR1 SGHKS and CDR2 YYEKEE (reference sequence). The CDR3 is CASSFFTGLQETQYF. The CDR3 DNA is TGTGCCAGCAGCTTTTTTACGGGGCTCCAAGAGACCCAGTACTTC.

This clonotype showed up many times. This CDR3 is CSARDLGQGKDGYTF. The CDR3 region has the DNA TGCAGTGCTAGAGATCTGGGACAGGGAAAGGATGGCTACACCTTC. This chain joins TRBV20-1 and TRBJ1-2; 9 bases fit TRBD1. The CDR3 has 15 amino acids. The V gene end was trimmed by 0 bases and the J gene end by 6 bases; junction bases not matched to a gene: 8. Germline loops: CDR1 DFQATT, CDR2 SNEGSKA (reference sequence).

This clonotype was recorded at least ten times. The chain recombines TRBV6-6 with TRBJ2-3; no definite D call. This CDR3 comprises 12 residues. Trimming took off 1 base at V and 2 bases at J, with 1 base between the two ends. The V gene's germline CDR1 is MNHNY and CDR2 SVGAGI (reference sequence). CDR3 sequence (DNA): TGTGCCAGCAGTTACTTCACAGATACGCAGTATTTT. It codes for CASSYFTDTQYF.

A remark on this clonotype: A much more abundant neighbour one base away suggests this may be a read error. The chain joins TRBV4-2 to TRBJ2-3, with 7 nucleotides matching TRBD2. The CDR3 is 14 residues long. Germline V lookup: CDR1 LGHNA, CDR2 YNFKEQ. CDR3 nucleotides: TGTGCCAGCAGCCAAGATTGGGGGAGGGATATGCAGTATTTT. Translated: CASSQDWGRDMQYF.

This clonotype has at least ten counts. This rearrangement joins TRBV19 to TRBJ2-3; D not certain. The CDR3 is made up of 14 amino acids. Germline V lookup: CDR1 LNHDA, CDR2 SQIVND (reference sequence). Trimming removed 3 bases at V and 4 bases at J, with 11 bases between. The CDR3 nucleotides read TGTGCCAGTAGTATTCGGGCCAGCGCAGATACGCAGTATTTT. This sequence encodes CASSIRASADTQYF.

Notes on this clonotype: A much larger clone differs by one base, so this may be a read error. The CDR3 spells CASPPSREMNTEAFF. CDR3 in DNA: TGTGCCAGCCCACCAAGCCGGGAAATGAACACTGAAGCTTTCTTT. The chain links TRBV18 to TRBJ1-1; D call uncertain. Germline V CDR1 and CDR2: KGHSH, LQKENI. The CDR3 extends over 15 amino acids.

Many counts were recorded for this clonotype. The chain uses TRBV6-4 and TRBJ2-1; D not resolved. This CDR3 region has 12 residues. With 6 bases removed from V and 3 bases from J, the gap between germline ends came to 6 bases. Germline CDR1 and CDR2: MRHNA and SNTAGT. The CDR3 coding sequence is TGTGCCAGCAGCCCTAACTACAATGAGCAGTTCTTC. Protein sequence: CASSPNYNEQFF.

There are many counts of this clonotype. The chain has TRBV5-1 and TRBJ1-2, with TRBD1 matching 7 bases. CDR1 and CDR2 from the germline V gene are SGHRS and YFSETQ. This CDR3 comprises 13 residues. The V segment lost 2 bases and the J segment 8 bases; nucleotides outside the gene matches: 6. In nucleotides, the CDR3 is TGCGCCAGCAGCTTTACAGGGGAGCTGGGCTACACCTTC. Its translation: CASSFTGELGYTF.

This clonotype was recorded many times. The chain employs TRBV20-1 and TRBJ1-2; 8 positions agree with TRBD1. Germline CDR1 is DFQATT and CDR2 is SNEGSKA (reference sequence). The junction had 5 bases not matched to a gene; V was cut back by 0 bases and J by 8 bases. This CDR3 has 13 residues. CDR3 nucleotides: TGCAGTGCTAGAGAAGACAGGGGCCCGGGCTACACCTTC. This sequence encodes CSAREDRGPGYTF.

This clonotype has a count of ten or more. The chain combines TRBV24-1 with TRBJ2-7, with 10 bases matching TRBD2. V shed 2 bases, J shed 6 bases, and the junction held 9 bases outside the gene matches. The CDR3 is 16 residues long. Germline V gene sequence: CDR1 KGHDR, CDR2 SFDVKD. The CDR3: CATSDSTLAGVAEQYF. CDR3 nucleotides: TGTGCCACCAGTGATTCGACTCTAGCGGGAGTCGCCGAGCAGTACTTC.

This clonotype was seen at least ten times. The gene calls are TRBV25-1 and TRBJ2-1, with a tentative D call TRBD1 (5 bases). The CDR3 is 13 amino acids. The V and J ends lost 1 base and 8 bases respectively, with 9 bases between them. The germline V gene encodes CDR1 MGHDK and CDR2 SYGVNS. The CDR3 nucleotides read TGTGCCAGCAGTGAATGGGGCCCGGATGAGCAGTTCTTC. Translated, it gives CASSEWGPDEQFF.

Many counts were recorded for this clonotype. The chain has TRBV20-1 and TRBJ2-7; possibly TRBD2 for D (5 bases). This CDR3 has 13 residues. Germline values: CDR1 DFQATT, CDR2 SNEGSKA (reference sequence). Between the trimmed V and J ends, which lost 4 bases and 3 bases, there was a span of 13 bases. CDR3 region: CSAIRKGSYEQYF. CDR3 DNA: TGCAGTGCTATTCGGAAAGGGAGCTACGAGCAGTACTTC.

This clonotype was found many times. The chain links TRBV7-2 to TRBJ1-6; perhaps TRBD1 as D (6 bases). The CDR3 sequence is 14 residues long. Trimming left V 6 bases short and J 6 bases short, with 12 bases between. Germline lookup yields CDR1 SGHTA and CDR2 FQGNSA. This chain's CDR3 is CASRRQDPNSPLHF. In nucleotides, the CDR3 is TGTGCCAGCAGGAGACAGGACCCTAATTCACCCCTCCACTTT. The full variable domain, its missing parts supplied by reference TRBV7-2 and TRBJ1-6, is GAGVSQSPSNKVTEKGKDVELRCDPISGHTALYWYRQSLGQGLEFLIYFQGNSAPDKSGLPSDRFSAERTGGSVSTLTIQRTQQEDSAVYLCASRRQDPNSPLHFGNGTRLTVT.

This clonotype was observed many times. CDR3 sequence (DNA): TGTGCCACCAGTCGGGACAGAGGGGAGTGGGACTATGGCTACACCTTC. Residues: CATSRDRGEWDYGYTF. J is TRBJ1-2 and V is TRBV15, with 7 bases that match TRBD1. This CDR3 is 16 amino acids long. Trimming at V came to 6 bases and at J to 3 bases, leaving 13 bases not matched to a gene. Germline CDR1 reads LNHNV; CDR2 reads YYDKDF (reference sequence).

This clonotype was recorded a few times. This chain uses TRBV27 with TRBJ2-1; maybe TRBD2 (5 bases). Germline values: CDR1 MNHEY, CDR2 SMNVEV (reference sequence). The CDR3 runs 15 residues. The V end was cut by 3 bases, the J end by 0 bases, with 9 bases between. The CDR3 DNA reads as TGTGCCAGCAGTTTCCTGGGGAGCTCCTACAATGAGCAGTTCTTC. Translation gives CASSFLGSSYNEQFF.

This clonotype came up many times. This chain joins TRBV20-1 and TRBJ1-6; 8 positions agree with TRBD1. Trimming cost V 6 bases and J 11 bases; bases outside gene matches: 9. The CDR3 runs 13 residues. Germline V gene lookup returns CDR1 DFQATT and CDR2 SNEGSKA (reference sequence). CDR3 region: CSASDRGGTPLHF. The CDR3 DNA follows: TGCAGTGCCAGTGACAGGGGAGGTACACCCCTCCACTTT.

This clonotype was observed many times. The chain joins TRBV28 to TRBJ2-5; D not certain. Germline loops: CDR1 MDHEN, CDR2 SYDVKM. Trimming removed 1 base from V and 5 bases from J, with 5 bases in between. There are 12 residues in the CDR3. The chain's CDR3 is CASSLSHETQYF. In DNA form, the CDR3 reads TGTGCCAGCAGTTTATCTCACGAGACCCAGTACTTC.